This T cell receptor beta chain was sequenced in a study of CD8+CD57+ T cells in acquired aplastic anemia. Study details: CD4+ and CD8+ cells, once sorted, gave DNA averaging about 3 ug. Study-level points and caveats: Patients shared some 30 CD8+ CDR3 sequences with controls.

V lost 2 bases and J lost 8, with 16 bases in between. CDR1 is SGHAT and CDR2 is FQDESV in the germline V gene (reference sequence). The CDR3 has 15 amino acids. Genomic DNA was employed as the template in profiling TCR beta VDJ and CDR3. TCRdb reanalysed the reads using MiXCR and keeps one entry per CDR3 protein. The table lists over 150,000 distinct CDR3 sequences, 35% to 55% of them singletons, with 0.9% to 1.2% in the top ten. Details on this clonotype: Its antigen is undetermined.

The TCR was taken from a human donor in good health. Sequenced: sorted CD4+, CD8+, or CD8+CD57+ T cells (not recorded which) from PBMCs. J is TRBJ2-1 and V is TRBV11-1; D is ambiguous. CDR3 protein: CASSLNYGNIDEQFF. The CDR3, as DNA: TGTGCCAGCAGCTTAAACTATGGTAATATCGATGAGCAGTTCTTC.